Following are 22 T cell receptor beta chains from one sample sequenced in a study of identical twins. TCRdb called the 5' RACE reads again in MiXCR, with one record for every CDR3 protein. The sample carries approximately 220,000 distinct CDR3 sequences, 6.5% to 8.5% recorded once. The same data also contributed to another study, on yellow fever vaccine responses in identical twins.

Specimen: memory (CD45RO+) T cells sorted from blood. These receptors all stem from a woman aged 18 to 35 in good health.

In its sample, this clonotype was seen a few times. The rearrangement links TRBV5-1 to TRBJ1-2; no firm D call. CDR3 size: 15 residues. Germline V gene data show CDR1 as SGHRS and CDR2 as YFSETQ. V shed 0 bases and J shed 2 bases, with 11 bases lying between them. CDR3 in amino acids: CASSLGPMGNYGYTF. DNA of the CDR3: TGCGCCAGCAGCTTGGGACCTATGGGGAACTATGGCTACACCTTC.

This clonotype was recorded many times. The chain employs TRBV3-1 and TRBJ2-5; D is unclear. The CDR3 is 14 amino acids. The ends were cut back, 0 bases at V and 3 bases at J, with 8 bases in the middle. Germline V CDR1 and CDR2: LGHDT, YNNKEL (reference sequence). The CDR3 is CASSQDPGKETQYF. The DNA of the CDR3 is TGTGCCAGCAGCCAAGATCCCGGAAAAGAGACCCAGTACTTC.

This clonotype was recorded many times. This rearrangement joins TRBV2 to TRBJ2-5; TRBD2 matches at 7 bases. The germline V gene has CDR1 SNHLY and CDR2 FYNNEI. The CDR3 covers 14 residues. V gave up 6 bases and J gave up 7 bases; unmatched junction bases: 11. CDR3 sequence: CASRAGDNVGTQYF. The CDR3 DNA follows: TGTGCCAGCAGGGCGGGAGATAATGTCGGGACCCAGTACTTC. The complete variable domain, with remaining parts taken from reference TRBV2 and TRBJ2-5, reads EPEVTQTPSHQVTQMGQEVILRCVPISNHLYFYWYRQILGQKVEFLVSFYNNEISEKSEIFDDQFSVERPDGSNFTLKIRSTKLEDSAMYFCASRAGDNVGTQYFGPGTRLLVL.

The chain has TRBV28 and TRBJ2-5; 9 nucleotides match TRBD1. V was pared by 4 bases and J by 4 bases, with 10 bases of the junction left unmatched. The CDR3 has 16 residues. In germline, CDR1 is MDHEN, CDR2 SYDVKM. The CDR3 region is CASSSAGQGKGETQYF. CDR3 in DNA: TGTGCCAGCAGTTCAGCGGGACAGGGTAAAGGAGAGACCCAGTACTTC. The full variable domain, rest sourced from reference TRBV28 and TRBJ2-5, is DVKVTQSSRYLVKRTGEKVFLECVQDMDHENMFWYRQDPGLGLRLIYFSYDVKMKEKGDIPEGYSVSREKKERFSLILESASTNQTSMYLCASSSAGQGKGETQYFGPGTRLLVL.

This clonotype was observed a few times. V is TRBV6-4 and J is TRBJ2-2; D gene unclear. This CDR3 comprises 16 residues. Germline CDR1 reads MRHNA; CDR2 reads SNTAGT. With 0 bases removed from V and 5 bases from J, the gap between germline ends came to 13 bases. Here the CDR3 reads CASSDSASTITGELFF. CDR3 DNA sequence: TGTGCCAGCAGTGACTCGGCATCGACCATTACCGGGGAGCTGTTTTTT.

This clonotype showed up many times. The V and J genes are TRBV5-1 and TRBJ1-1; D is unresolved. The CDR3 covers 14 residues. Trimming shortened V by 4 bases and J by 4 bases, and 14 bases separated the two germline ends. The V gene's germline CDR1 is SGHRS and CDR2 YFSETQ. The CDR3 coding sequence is TGCGCCAGCAGCCAGTCTGGGGATATCACTGAAGCTTTCTTT. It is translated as CASSQSGDITEAFF.

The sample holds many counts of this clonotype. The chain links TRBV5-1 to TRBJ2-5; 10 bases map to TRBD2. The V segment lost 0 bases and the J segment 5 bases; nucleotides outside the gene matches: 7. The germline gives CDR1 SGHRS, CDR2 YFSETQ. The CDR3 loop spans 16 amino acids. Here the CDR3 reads CASSLESGGARETQYF. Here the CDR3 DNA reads TGCGCCAGCAGCTTGGAAAGCGGGGGGGCCCGGGAGACCCAGTACTTC.

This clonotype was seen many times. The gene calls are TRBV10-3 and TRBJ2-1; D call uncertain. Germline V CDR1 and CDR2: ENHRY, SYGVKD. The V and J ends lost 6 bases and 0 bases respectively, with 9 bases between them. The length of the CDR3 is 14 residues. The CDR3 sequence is CAIRGGISYNEQFF. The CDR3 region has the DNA TGTGCCATCAGAGGCGGCATCTCCTACAATGAGCAGTTCTTC.

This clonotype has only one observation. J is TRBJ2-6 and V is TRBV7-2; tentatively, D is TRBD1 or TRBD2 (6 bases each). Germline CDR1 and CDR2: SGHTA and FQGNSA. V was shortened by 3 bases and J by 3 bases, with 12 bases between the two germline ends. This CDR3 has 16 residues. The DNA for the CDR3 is TGTGCCAGCAGCTTTCGGGGGCTAGGTGGGGCCAACGTCCTGACTTTC. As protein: CASSFRGLGGANVLTF.

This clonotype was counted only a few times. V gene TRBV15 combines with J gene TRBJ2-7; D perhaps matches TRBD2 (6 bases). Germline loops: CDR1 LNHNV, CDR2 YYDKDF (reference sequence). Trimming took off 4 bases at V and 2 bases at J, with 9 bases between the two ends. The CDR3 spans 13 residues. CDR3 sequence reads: CATSKGLAYEQYF. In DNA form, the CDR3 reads TGTGCCACCAGCAAGGGACTGGCCTACGAGCAGTACTTC.

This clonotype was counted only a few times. In DNA, the CDR3 is TGCAGCGTTGTTGAGGGAACCTACGAGCAGTACTTC. Encoded protein: CSVVEGTYEQYF. The chain uses TRBV29-1 and TRBJ2-7; the D gene is possibly TRBD2 (5 bases). The germline CDR1 and CDR2 sequences are SQVTM and ANQGSEA. The CDR3 consists of 12 residues. V was cut by 4 bases and J by 2 bases, with 9 bases left in between.

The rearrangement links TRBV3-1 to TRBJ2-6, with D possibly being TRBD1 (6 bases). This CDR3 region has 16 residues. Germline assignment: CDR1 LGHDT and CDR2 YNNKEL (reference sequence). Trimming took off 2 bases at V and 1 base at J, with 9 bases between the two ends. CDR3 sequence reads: CASSQKTGSGANVLTF. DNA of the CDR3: TGTGCCAGCAGCCAAAAAACAGGGTCTGGGGCCAACGTCCTGACTTTC.

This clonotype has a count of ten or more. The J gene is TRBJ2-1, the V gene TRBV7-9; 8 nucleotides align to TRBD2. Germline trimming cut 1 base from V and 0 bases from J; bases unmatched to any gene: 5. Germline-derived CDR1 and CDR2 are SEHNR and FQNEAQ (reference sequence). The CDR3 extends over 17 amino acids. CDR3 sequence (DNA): TGTGCCAGCAGCTTAGAGGCCGGACTAGCCTCCTACAATGAGCAGTTCTTC. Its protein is CASSLEAGLASYNEQFF.

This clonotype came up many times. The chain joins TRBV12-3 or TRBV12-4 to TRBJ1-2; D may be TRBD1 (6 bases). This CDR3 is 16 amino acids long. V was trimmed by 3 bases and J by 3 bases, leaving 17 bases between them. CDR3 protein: CASSFAGARSYYGYTF. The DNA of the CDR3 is TGTGCCAGCAGTTTCGCAGGGGCGCGGTCGTACTATGGCTACACCTTC.

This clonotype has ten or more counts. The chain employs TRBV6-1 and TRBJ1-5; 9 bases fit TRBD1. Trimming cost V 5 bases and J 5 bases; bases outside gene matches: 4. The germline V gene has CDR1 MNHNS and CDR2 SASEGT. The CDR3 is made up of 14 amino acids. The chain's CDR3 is CASSKGQGDQPQHF. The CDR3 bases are TGTGCCAGCAGTAAGGGACAGGGAGATCAGCCCCAGCATTTT.

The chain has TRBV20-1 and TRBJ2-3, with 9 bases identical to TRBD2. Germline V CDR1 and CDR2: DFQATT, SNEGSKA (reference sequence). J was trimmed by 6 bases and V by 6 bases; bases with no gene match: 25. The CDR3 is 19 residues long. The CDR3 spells CSARGPAGGSSEHGDTQYF. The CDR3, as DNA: TGCAGTGCCCGCGGACCAGCGGGAGGTTCGTCGGAGCACGGGGATACGCAGTATTTT.

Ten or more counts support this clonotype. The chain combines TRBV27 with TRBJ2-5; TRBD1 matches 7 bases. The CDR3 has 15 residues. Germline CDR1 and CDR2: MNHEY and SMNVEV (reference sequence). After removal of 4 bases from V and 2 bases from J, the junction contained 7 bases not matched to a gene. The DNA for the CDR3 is TGTGCCAGCAGTTCGGGACAGCCTGGGCAAGAGACCCAGTACTTC. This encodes CASSSGQPGQETQYF.

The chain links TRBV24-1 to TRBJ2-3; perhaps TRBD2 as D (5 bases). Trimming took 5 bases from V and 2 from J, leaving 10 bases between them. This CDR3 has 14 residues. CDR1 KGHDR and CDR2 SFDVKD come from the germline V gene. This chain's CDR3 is CATSGFSDTDTQYF. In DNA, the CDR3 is TGTGCCACCAGTGGCTTTAGCGACACAGATACGCAGTATTTT.

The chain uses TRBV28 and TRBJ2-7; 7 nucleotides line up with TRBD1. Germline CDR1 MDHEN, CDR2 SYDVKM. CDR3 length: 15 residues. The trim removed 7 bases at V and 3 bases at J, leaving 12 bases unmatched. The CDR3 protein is CASTTRRQGIYEQYF. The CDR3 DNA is TGTGCCAGCACTACTCGGCGACAGGGTATCTACGAGCAGTACTTC.

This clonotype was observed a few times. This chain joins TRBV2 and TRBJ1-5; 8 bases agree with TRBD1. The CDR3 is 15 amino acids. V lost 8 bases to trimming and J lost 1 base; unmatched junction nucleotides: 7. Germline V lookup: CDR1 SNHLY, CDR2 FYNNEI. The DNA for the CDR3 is TGTGCCAGCCGAGACAGGACAGGGAGCAATCAGCCCCAGCATTTT. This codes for CASRDRTGSNQPQHF.

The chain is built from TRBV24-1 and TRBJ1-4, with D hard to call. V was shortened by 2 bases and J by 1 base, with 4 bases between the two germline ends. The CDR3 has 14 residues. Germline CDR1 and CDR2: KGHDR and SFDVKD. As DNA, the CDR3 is TGTGCCACCAGTGATTCACGAACTAATGAAAAACTGTTTTTT. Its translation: CATSDSRTNEKLFF.

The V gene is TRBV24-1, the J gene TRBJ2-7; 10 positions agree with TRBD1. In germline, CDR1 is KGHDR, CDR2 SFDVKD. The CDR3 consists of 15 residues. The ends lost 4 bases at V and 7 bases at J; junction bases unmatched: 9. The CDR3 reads CATSDAGTGAWEQYF. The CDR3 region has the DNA TGTGCCACCAGTGACGCCGGGACAGGGGCATGGGAGCAGTACTTC.